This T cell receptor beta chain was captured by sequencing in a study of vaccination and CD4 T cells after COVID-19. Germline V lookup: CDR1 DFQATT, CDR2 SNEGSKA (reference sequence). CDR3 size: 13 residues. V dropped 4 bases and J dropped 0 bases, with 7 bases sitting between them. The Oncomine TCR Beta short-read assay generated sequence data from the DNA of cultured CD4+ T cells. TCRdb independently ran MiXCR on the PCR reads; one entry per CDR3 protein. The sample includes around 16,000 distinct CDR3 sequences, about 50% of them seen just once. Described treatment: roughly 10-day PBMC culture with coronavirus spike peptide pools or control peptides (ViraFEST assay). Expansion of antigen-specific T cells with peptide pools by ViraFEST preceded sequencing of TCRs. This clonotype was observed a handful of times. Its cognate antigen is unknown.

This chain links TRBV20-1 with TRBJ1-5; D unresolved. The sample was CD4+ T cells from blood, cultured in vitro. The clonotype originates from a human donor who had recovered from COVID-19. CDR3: CSATRDSNQPQHF. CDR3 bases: TGCAGTGCTACTAGGGATAGCAATCAGCCCCAGCATTTT.